The text below deals with one TCR beta chain. What it recognizes is unknown. Terminally differentiated effector memory CD45RA+ cells were left out of the naive CD8 fraction, which was CD45RO-negative and positively selected for CCR7. Healthy HIV-negative adults without recent acute infections or vaccinations served as donors. Sequencing was performed with immunoSEQ multiplex PCR; in TCRdb, only in-frame clones are kept and a portion is missing. In the table there are about 2 million clones, around 96% of which are singletons. CDR1 is MNHEY, CDR2 SVGAGI, per germline. The CDR3 runs 15 residues. V shed 8 bases and J 2 bases; nucleotides not matched to a gene: 12. This sample stems from a study of shared clonotypes between healthy human individuals. Study-wide findings and caveats: The study found lower generation probabilities in non-shared clonotypes than in those shared by all four donors. Deeper or shallower sequencing was expected to change how clonotypes are shared among donors. What naive subsets generally showed was a larger estimated richness than memory subsets showed.

This chain uses TRBV6-5 with TRBJ2-7, with TRBD1 matching 7 bases. This clonotype originated in a man in his late teens or twenties in good health. Sequenced input: naive CD8+ T cells sorted from blood. As DNA, the CDR3 is TGTGCCAGCGGCCTCCAGACAGGGCAGGCCTACGAGCAGTACTTC. Translated, it gives CASGLQTGQAYEQYF.